A selection of T cell receptor beta chains follows, all from one sample in a study of radiotherapy plus CTLA-4 blockade in lung cancer. Libraries were prepared by immunoSEQ multiplex PCR; TCRdb keeps only in-frame clonotypes and omits some of them. The sample contains about 30,000 clones, 70% to 80% of which appear only once. The sample was peripheral blood, taken from a patient treated with radiotherapy plus ipilimumab. The receptors were gathered from a human donor with non-small cell lung cancer that progressed on radiotherapy plus ipilimumab. The CDR3 runs from the conserved cysteine through the conserved F or W. A D gene is named only where the DNA matches it firmly. Where a row states a size, it is once, few, many or the class of an expanded clone; other rows omit it.

v_gene	d_gene	abundance	j_gene	CDR3nt	CDR3aa
TRBV4-3	-	few	TRBJ2-2	TGCGCCAGCAGCCAAGAGCGTCGCTGGAACACCGGGGAGCTGTTTTTT	CASSQERRWNTGELFF
TRBV7-6	TRBD1	-	TRBJ1-4	TGTGCCAGCAGCTTAGCGGGAGACAGGGGGAATGAAAAACTGTTTTTT	CASSLAGDRGNEKLFF
TRBV5-1	-	-	TRBJ1-1	TGCGCCAGCGGTCAGGGAAGGGCAGCTGAAGCTTTCTTT	CASGQGRAAEAFF
TRBV11-2	-	once	TRBJ2-7	TGTGCCAGCAGCTCCCCTCTCCGGGGCGAGCAGTACTTC	CASSSPLRGEQYF
TRBV7-8	-	-	TRBJ2-7	TGTGCCAGCAGCTTAGCGGGCAGTTCCTCCTACGAGCAGTACTTC	CASSLAGSSSYEQYF
TRBV7-8	TRBD2	-	TRBJ2-1	TGTGCCAGCTCGGGAGGGGTCAGCTCCTACAATGAGCAGTTCTTC	CASSGGVSSYNEQFF
TRBV9	-	-	TRBJ1-2	TGTGCCAGCAGCCTCGACAGTTTATCTAACTATGGCTACACCTTC	CASSLDSLSNYGYTF
TRBV7-8	-	-	TRBJ2-1	TGTGCCAGCAGCTTTCGGGACCTAAGCTCCTACAATGAGCAGTTCTTC	CASSFRDLSSYNEQFF
TRBV6-1	-	-	TRBJ1-5	TGTGCCAGCAGTGAAGCTTTGGTGAGACAGTATAGCAATCAGCCCCAGCATTTT	CASSEALVRQYSNQPQHF
TRBV7-3	-	-	TRBJ1-6	TGTGCCAGCAGCCGCCGCGGGGGTGATAATTCACCCCTCCACTTT	CASSRRGGDNSPLHF
TRBV2	-	once	TRBJ1-1	TGTGCCAGCCGGACCGACGAAGTAGCTGAAGCTTTCTTT	CASRTDEVAEAFF
TRBV5-4	TRBD2	once	TRBJ2-7	TGTGCCAGCAGCTTGTACAGCGGGGAACGCTACGAGCAGTACTTC	CASSLYSGERYEQYF
TRBV18	-	-	TRBJ1-1	TGTGCCAGCTCACCTAGGGCGCGGGACACTGAAGCTTTCTTT	CASSPRARDTEAFF
TRBV5-6	-	-	TRBJ2-2	TGTGCCAGCAGCTTGTCCGGGCGGTACGACACCGGGGAGCTGTTTTTT	CASSLSGRYDTGELFF
TRBV18	TRBD2	few	TRBJ2-7	TGTGCCAGCTCACCACGCGGGACTAGCAGCTACGAGCAGTACTTC	CASSPRGTSSYEQYF
TRBV29-1	TRBD2	-	TRBJ2-3	TGCAGCGTTGGGGAGCGGGGGCGCACAGATACGCAGTATTTT	CSVGERGRTDTQYF
TRBV6-5	TRBD2	few	TRBJ2-2	TGTGCCAGCAGATTTAGCGGGGTCATCGGGGAGCTGTTTTTT	CASRFSGVIGELFF
TRBV30	-	-	TRBJ1-1	TGTGCCTGGAGTACCCTATGGGAGGAGGGTAAAAACACTGAAGCTTTCTTT	CAWSTLWEEGKNTEAFF
TRBV9	-	-	TRBJ2-1	TGTGCCAGCAGCGGCGCTACAGGGTACAATGAGCAGTTCTTC	CASSGATGYNEQFF
TRBV10-3	TRBD2	-	TRBJ2-5	TGTGCCATCAGTGAGTCGGGGGGGAGGCAAGAGACCCAGTACTTC	CAISESGGRQETQYF
TRBV7-9	-	-	TRBJ2-7	TGTGCCAGCAGCTTAGGGGGCGGCGAGCAGTACTTC	CASSLGGGEQYF
TRBV5-1	-	-	TRBJ2-7	TGCGCCAGCAGCCGGCCGGATAGCTCCTACGAGCAGTACTTC	CASSRPDSSYEQYF
TRBV5-1	-	-	TRBJ2-1	TGCGCCAGCAGCTCCCGAGAAAGCGGACGATCCTACAATGAGCAGTTCTTC	CASSSRESGRSYNEQFF
TRBV11-1	-	-	TRBJ2-5	TGTGCCAGCAGCTTAGATGGGGGGCCAAAGACCCAGTACTTC	CASSLDGGPKTQYF
TRBV27	-	-	TRBJ2-1	TGTGCCAGCAGTTTGTATCGGATCACCTACAATGAGCAGTTCTTC	CASSLYRITYNEQFF
TRBV6-1	-	-	TRBJ1-2	TGTGCCAGCAGTGGACACGGGAGTAACTATGGCTACACCTTC	CASSGHGSNYGYTF
TRBV4-1	-	-	TRBJ2-7	TGCGCCAGCAGCCAAGAGAACGGGCAGGGCCTCTACGAGCAGTACTTC	CASSQENGQGLYEQYF
TRBV5-5	-	-	TRBJ1-1	TGTGCCAGCAGCTTGGCCTGGACCCCGGGAACTGAAGCTTTCTTT	CASSLAWTPGTEAFF
TRBV6-1	-	-	TRBJ2-7	TGTGCCAGTAACAATTTAGGGGTTTTGTCAGAGCAGTACTTC	CASNNLGVLSEQYF
TRBV7-8	TRBD2	-	TRBJ2-5	TGTGCCAGCAGCTCCGGACTAGCGGGTCGTATCGGAGAGACCCAGTACTTC	CASSSGLAGRIGETQYF
TRBV30	-	-	TRBJ2-1	TGTGCCTGGAGGAGGGGGGGGATTACTAGCTACAATGAGCAGTTCTTC	CAWRRGGITSYNEQFF
TRBV2	-	-	TRBJ1-1	TGTGCCAGCACTCGGGGGGAGAACACTGAAGCTTTCTTT	CASTRGENTEAFF
TRBV7-9	-	few	TRBJ2-7	TGTGCCAGCAGCCTGACCTACGAGCAGTACTTC	CASSLTYEQYF
TRBV5-4	-	-	TRBJ1-4	TGTGCCAGCAGCTTGGGAGGCAGACAGGAGGAAAAACTGTTTTTT	CASSLGGRQEEKLFF
TRBV4-1	TRBD1	few	TRBJ1-5	TGCGCCAGCAGCCGGGGACAGGGGGCAGGTCAGCCCCAGCATTTT	CASSRGQGAGQPQHF
TRBV10-3	TRBD1	-	TRBJ2-3	TGTGCCACTGGACAGGGACGAGAGAGCACAGATACGCAGTATTTT	CATGQGRESTDTQYF
TRBV9	-	few	TRBJ1-1	TGTGCCAGCAGCCCCCGGGTAGGGAGCACTGAAGCTTTCTTT	CASSPRVGSTEAFF
TRBV5-1	TRBD2	-	TRBJ2-1	TGCGCCAGCAGCTTTTTATTAAGGACTAGGGGCAATGAGCAGTTCTTC	CASSFLLRTRGNEQFF
TRBV7-9	-	-	TRBJ2-2	TGTGCCCACGATCCAGGAGGCCTCAACACCGGGGAGCTGTTTTTT	CAHDPGGLNTGELFF
TRBV6-5	-	-	TRBJ2-7	TGTGCCAGCAGTTACTCGAGGCGACAGGTCTACGAGCAGTACTTC	CASSYSRRQVYEQYF
TRBV28	TRBD1	-	TRBJ1-5	TGTGCCAGCAGTCCCCTGGACAGGGATCAGCCCCAGCATTTT	CASSPLDRDQPQHF
TRBV10-3	TRBD2	-	TRBJ2-3	TGTGCCATCCAGAGCGGGGGGGGCCCAGATACGCAGTATTTT	CAIQSGGGPDTQYF
TRBV4-2	-	few	TRBJ2-1	TGTGCCAGCAGCCGGGGGACGGGGAACAATGAGCAGTTCTTC	CASSRGTGNNEQFF
TRBV4-1	-	-	TRBJ2-2	TGCGCCAGCAGCCAAGTCAACCGCCAGGGGTCCGGGGAGCTGTTTTTT	CASSQVNRQGSGELFF
TRBV27	-	-	TRBJ1-1	TGTGCCAGCAGTTCCTACTCAATGAACACTGAAGCTTTCTTT	CASSSYSMNTEAFF
TRBV10-3	TRBD2	few	TRBJ2-1	TGTGCCACCGGACTAGCGGGAGGGCCCCGGCAGTTCTTC	CATGLAGGPRQFF
TRBV9	TRBD2	-	TRBJ2-1	TGTGCCAGCAGCGTAGCAGCGGGAGTGGGGAATGAGCAGTTCTTC	CASSVAAGVGNEQFF
TRBV14	-	-	TRBJ2-3	TGTGCCAGCAGCCCATTGAGGGCGAGCACAGATACGCAGTATTTT	CASSPLRASTDTQYF
TRBV7-9	-	-	TRBJ1-2	TGTGCCAGCAGCTTAACCTCTTTAACAGGGAGCTATGGCTACACCTTC	CASSLTSLTGSYGYTF
TRBV30	TRBD2	few	TRBJ2-1	TGTGCCTGGAGGGATATTAAATGCGGCGGGAGGGCCGGGGATGAGCAGTTCTTC	CAWRDIKCGGRAGDEQFF
TRBV5-5	TRBD1	-	TRBJ2-7	TGTGCCAGCAGCCCCGGGACAGGCCTTACCTACGAGCAGTACTTC	CASSPGTGLTYEQYF
TRBV7-4	-	-	TRBJ1-5	TGTGCCAGCAGCCCGAGGGACAAGTATAGCAATCAGCCCCAGCATTTT	CASSPRDKYSNQPQHF